This T cell receptor (beta chain) emerged from a study of tumor and adjacent non-tumor tissue in lung cancer. The table lists this clonotype with a count of one. Likely a read error: the CDR3 ends without its conserved phenylalanine or tryptophan. RNA was extracted from bulk tissue without any cell sorting. More than 3 cm separated this lung sample from the edge of the tumor. The library came from three nested PCR rounds adapted from ARM-PCR protocols. TCRdb independently ran MiXCR on the multiplex PCR reads; one entry per CDR3 protein. The table shows about 100,000 distinct CDR3 sequences, with roughly two thirds occurring only once. CDR3 length: 16 amino acids. Germline lookup yields CDR1 SGHNT and CDR2 YYREEE (reference sequence).

The TCR was taken from a young man with non-small cell lung cancer. The sequenced sample consisted of distant non-tumor lung tissue. The V call is TRBV5-4, the J call TRBJ2-6; 7 bases fit TRBD1. CDR3 in amino acids: CASSFRGWSGANFLTL. The CDR3 bases are TGTGCCAGCAGCTTCAGGGGGTGGTCTGGGGCCAACTTCCTGACTTTA.